The 4 T cell receptor beta chains presented below share a single source sample, sequenced in a study of shared clonotypes between healthy human individuals. Clones were sequenced by immunoSEQ multiplex PCR, and TCRdb holds only the in-frame ones, with some missing. The sample has 600,000 to 700,000 clones, 73% seen once. The sequencing sample was made of memory CD4+ T cells sorted from blood. Subset indicated: CD45RA-negative fraction. These receptors originate from a young woman in good health.

There are many counts of this clone. The chain links TRBV6-1 to TRBJ2-1; 11 nucleotides align to TRBD2. CDR3 length equals 16 residues. Germline CDR1 and CDR2: MNHNS and SASEGT. J gave up 4 bases and V 0 bases, and 2 bases lay outside the gene matches. The DNA for the CDR3 is TGTGCCAGCAGTGAAGCCCTAGCGGGAGGTTACAATGAGCAGTTCTTC. It translates to CASSEALAGGYNEQFF.

This clone was detected a few times. V is TRBV7-8 and J is TRBJ2-3; 8 nucleotides agree with TRBD2. The length of the CDR3 is 16 residues. In germline, CDR1 is SGHVS, CDR2 FQNEAQ. The junction had 11 bases not matched to a gene; V was cut back by 5 bases and J by 4 bases. The CDR3 loop reads CASSRSISGTPDTQYF. Here the CDR3 DNA reads TGTGCCAGCAGCCGCTCAATTAGCGGGACCCCAGATACGCAGTATTTT. The full variable domain, rest sourced from reference TRBV7-8 and TRBJ2-3, is GAGVSQSPRYKVAKRGQDVALRCDPISGHVSLFWYQQALGQGPEFLTYFQNEAQLDKSGLPSDRFFAERPEGSVSTLKIQRTQQEDSAVYLCASSRSISGTPDTQYFGPGTRLTVL.

V gene TRBV10-3 combines with J gene TRBJ2-1, with 9 bases that match TRBD1. Germline assignment: CDR1 ENHRY and CDR2 SYGVKD. V dropped 10 bases and J dropped 2; count of bases not matched to a gene: 6. CDR3 length: 14 residues. CDR3 loop: CARSRTGAYNEQFF. The CDR3 nucleotides are TGTGCCAGAAGTCGGACAGGGGCCTACAATGAGCAGTTCTTC.

This rearrangement joins TRBV27 to TRBJ2-2; 8 nucleotides align to TRBD1. The CDR3 is made up of 16 amino acids. CDR1 is MNHEY, CDR2 SMNVEV, per germline (reference sequence). After removal of 3 bases from V and 3 bases from J, the junction contained 6 bases not matched to a gene. Written as DNA, the CDR3 is TGTGCCAGCAGTTTGCGAACAGGGGGTCACACCGGGGAGCTGTTTTTT. This sequence encodes CASSLRTGGHTGELFF.